One and the same sample provided the 15 T cell receptor beta chains below, sequenced in a study of shared clonotypes between healthy human individuals. Generated by immunoSEQ multiplex PCR, the TCRdb table keeps only in-frame clones and is missing some. This sample yields 1.4 million or so clones, of which 98% are seen a single time; 0.36% belongs to the top ten. The specimen was naive CD4+ T cells sorted from blood. Subset described: CD45RA+ positively selected. The receptor source for this set is a man aged 30 to 39 in good health.

V gene TRBV19 combines with J gene TRBJ1-1, with D unresolved. Trimming took off 0 bases at V and 0 bases at J, with 14 bases between the two ends. This CDR3 is 17 amino acids long. The germline CDR1 and CDR2 sequences are LNHDA and SQIVND (reference sequence). The DNA for the CDR3 is TGTGCCAGTAGTATAGATGGCGGCCAAATCGTGAACACTGAAGCTTTCTTT. Translation gives CASSIDGGQIVNTEAFF.

The gene calls are TRBV7-9 and TRBJ2-1, with 11 bases fitting TRBD2. The J segment lost 5 bases and the V segment lost 5 bases, leaving 5 bases of the junction unmatched. The CDR3 totals 15 residues. Germline CDR1 is SEHNR and CDR2 is FQNEAQ (reference sequence). This chain's CDR3 is CASSAGTSGNNEQFF. In DNA, the CDR3 is TGTGCCAGCAGCGCTGGGACTAGCGGAAACAATGAGCAGTTCTTC.

As regards this clone: Given a far larger clone just one base away, this is likely a sequencing read error. The chain links TRBV7-2 to TRBJ2-7; 10 bases are a match to TRBD1. CDR3 length: 15 residues. Germline V gene data show CDR1 as SGHTA and CDR2 as FQGNSA. Losses at the gene ends were 0 bases for V and 3 bases for J; bases not matched to a gene: 2. Here the CDR3 reads CASSLAGQGYYEQYF. The CDR3 DNA reads as TGTGCCAGCAGCTTAGCGGGACAGGGGTACTACGAGCAGTACTTC.

The V and J genes are TRBV5-1 and TRBJ2-7; tentatively, D is TRBD2 (5 bases). Germline V gene data show CDR1 as SGHRS and CDR2 as YFSETQ. The CDR3 runs 14 residues. The V end was cut by 0 bases, the J end by 1 base, with 8 bases between. CDR3 protein: CASSLDGLSYEQYF. In DNA, the CDR3 is TGCGCCAGCAGCTTGGACGGACTTTCCTACGAGCAGTACTTC.

The chain carries TRBV19 and TRBJ2-7; tentative D call: TRBD2 (6 bases). CDR3 length: 15 residues. V gave up 1 base and J gave up 2 bases, with 12 bases separating them. Germline V CDR1 and CDR2: LNHDA, SQIVND (reference sequence). The CDR3 loop reads CASSIGLTRTYEQYF. CDR3 coding DNA: TGTGCCAGTAGTATAGGGTTGACTAGGACCTACGAGCAGTACTTC.

The J gene is TRBJ2-1, the V gene TRBV6-4; the D is unclear. Trimming cost V 5 bases and J 8 bases, with 10 bases left between them. CDR1 and CDR2 (germline): MRHNA, SNTAGT. The CDR3 length is 12 residues. CDR3 nucleotide sequence: TGTGCCAGCAGTTATCGGGTCTATGAGCAGTTCTTC. This codes for CASSYRVYEQFF.

The chain is built from TRBV10-3 and TRBJ1-1; 9 nucleotides line up with TRBD1. CDR3 length equals 13 residues. V was clipped by 9 bases and J by 10 bases; unmatched bases: 12. The germline gives CDR1 ENHRY, CDR2 SYGVKD. Here the CDR3 DNA reads TGTGCCATTGAACCGGGACAGGGCCGAGGAGCTTTCTTT. It codes for CAIEPGQGRGAFF.

DNA for the CDR3: TGTGCCAGCAGCTTAGATCCTACCGGGGAGCTGTTTTTT. Amino acid sequence: CASSLDPTGELFF. The V and J genes are TRBV7-2 and TRBJ2-2; D unclear. The V and J ends lost 1 base and 5 bases respectively, with 5 bases between them. CDR1 is SGHTA and CDR2 is FQGNSA in the germline V gene. The CDR3 runs to 13 residues.

The rearrangement links TRBV2 to TRBJ2-1; TRBD1 or TRBD2 may be the D gene (5 bases each). The germline V and J ends were trimmed by 8 bases and 4 bases, with 15 bases remaining between them. There are 14 residues in the CDR3. Germline V gene sequence: CDR1 SNHLY, CDR2 FYNNEI. The CDR3 loop is CASQGRAPYNEQFF. DNA of the CDR3: TGTGCCAGCCAGGGACGCGCTCCTTACAATGAGCAGTTCTTC.

The chain combines TRBV28 with TRBJ1-5; D possibly corresponds to TRBD1 (5 bases). This CDR3 has 19 amino acids. The V and J ends lost 1 base and 2 bases respectively, with 21 bases between them. Germline CDR1 is MDHEN and CDR2 is SYDVKM. The CDR3 loop is CASSLYGQGFDFGNQPQHF. In nucleotides, the CDR3 is TGTGCCAGCAGTTTATATGGGCAGGGCTTTGATTTCGGCAATCAGCCCCAGCATTTT. Using reference TRBV28 and TRBJ1-5 for the parts outside the CDR3, the full variable domain is DVKVTQSSRYLVKRTGEKVFLECVQDMDHENMFWYRQDPGLGLRLIYFSYDVKMKEKGDIPEGYSVSREKKERFSLILESASTNQTSMYLCASSLYGQGFDFGNQPQHFGDGTRLSIL.

This rearrangement joins TRBV11-2 to TRBJ1-3; unclear D gene. Germline CDR1 SGHAT, CDR2 FQNNGV. This CDR3 contains 15 residues. V was cut by 5 bases and J by 5 bases, with 16 bases left in between. The DNA for the CDR3 is TGTGCCAGCAGCGCCCAGGATTCCTGGCGAAACACCATATATTTT. Translating it yields CASSAQDSWRNTIYF.

The genes are TRBV19 and TRBJ1-2; no firm D call. The CDR3 spans 12 residues. Germline loops: CDR1 LNHDA, CDR2 SQIVND (reference sequence). V lost 4 bases and J lost 8, with 11 bases in between. The CDR3 sequence is CASSTAAQGYTF. CDR3 bases: TGTGCCAGTAGTACGGCCGCCCAGGGCTACACCTTC.

The genes are TRBV5-5 and TRBJ2-3; D possibly matches TRBD1 or TRBD2 (5 bases each). V was shortened by 4 bases and J by 6 bases, with 21 bases between the two germline ends. CDR1 and CDR2 (germline): SGHKS, YYEKEE (reference sequence). The CDR3 is 16 residues long. The CDR3 reads CASSRLAGPWGDTQYF. The CDR3, as DNA: TGTGCCAGCAGCCGCCTGGCCGGGCCCTGGGGGGATACGCAGTATTTT.

The CDR3 nucleotides are TGTGCCAGCAGCTTGCAGACAGGCCAAGAGACCCAGTACTTC. Residues: CASSLQTGQETQYF. The chain is built from TRBV7-2 and TRBJ2-5; D may be TRBD1 (6 bases). V was shortened by 3 bases and J by 1 base, with 9 bases between the two germline ends. CDR1 is SGHTA and CDR2 is FQGNSA in the germline V gene. The CDR3 totals 14 residues.

About this clone itself: The same CDR3 also results from other DNA sequences found in this sample. The chain carries TRBV28 and TRBJ2-7, with 11 bases that match TRBD1. CDR3 size: 15 residues. From germline, CDR1 is MDHEN and CDR2 SYDVKM. With V trimmed by 4 bases and J by 2 bases, 4 bases remained unmatched. The CDR3 DNA is TGTGCCAGCAGTTCGGGACAGGGGGTACCCTACGAGCAGTACTTC. Residues: CASSSGQGVPYEQYF.